This T cell receptor beta chain was sequenced in a study of T cells in Graves' hyperthyroidism and ophthalmopathy (dated by TCRdb to between 2019 and 2020). As for the study more broadly: A discovery cohort of about a hundred patients, 43 with Graves' ophthalmopathy and under 60 with stable Graves' hyperthyroidism, was used to find distinguishing TCR V-J signatures. After sampling, hyperthyroidism patients received methimazole starting at 30 mg daily, and ophthalmopathy patients received high-dose intravenous methylprednisolone. TCR Vbeta CDR3 sequencing of fewer than 150 peripheral blood samples (fewer than 45 ophthalmopathy, 75 hyperthyroidism and roughly 17 progressor patients) is reported in the paper. The 90 or so discovery patients were randomly split 7:3 into training and test sets. Thyroid tissue and blood T-cell repertoires from about 6 Graves' hyperthyroidism patients were also compared in the study. Prospective prediction of ophthalmopathy was tested in an independent validation cohort consisting of fewer than 20 hyperthyroidism patients and approximately 16 patients who later progressed to ophthalmopathy. Beyond this particular receptor, the publication reports: Sample size was not statistically predetermined, and investigators were not blinded to group allocation. In validation, the model predicted progression to ophthalmopathy a median of approximately 6.3 months before onset, with over 60% sensitivity and 72.22% specificity. In cross-validation, a model built on a 13 V-J signature told ophthalmopathy apart from stable hyperthyroidism with about 90% sensitivity and around 81% specificity, and in testing the same model reached 80%/75%. Most expanded thyroid clonotypes (frequency above 0.001) were also found in blood, which suggests that blood repertoires may mirror thyroid immune responses.

About this clonotype itself: The antigen it binds to is not known. Nothing much larger sits one base from this clone, and base qualities are not available.

The study excluded patients with uncontrolled infections, other autoimmune diseases, pregnancy or lactation. Clinical symptoms, serum thyroxine and TRAb, thyroid ultrasound, and orbital computed tomography formed the basis for the diagnoses. Total RNA was extracted using Trizol reagent, and RNA quality was assessed on an Agilent 2100 Bioanalyzer. Amplification of TCR beta CDR3 regions was carried out from RNA transcripts. The TCR CDR3 was subjected to a first round of RT-PCR using the HTBI primer set and the Qiagen OneStep RT-PCR kit. Libraries were constructed in a second round of multiplex PCR, after which size selection and purification were carried out. Libraries were sequenced paired-end with 100 bp reads on an Illumina HiSeq2000. In the paper's pipeline: SOAPnuke was used to process the raw data, removing reads that contained adapters or uncalled bases, had a mean Phred below 15, or lacked an exact match to the constant primer or identifier. COPE v1.2.5 was used to merge high-quality paired reads, and clonotypes were defined as unique nucleotide sequences. MiTCR v1.1 was used to align clonotypes to the IMGT TRBV, TRBD and TRBJ reference segments. Analysis was restricted to V-J combinations with a frequency above 0.0001, which covered 99.2% of repertoires. A TCS score was defined as the ratio of F50 (clonal expansion) to E x V (chaos), with BLOSUM62-based TCRdist applied between CDR3 peptides within each V-J. Welch's t-statistics and random forest reduced 450 to 600 V-J features to around 14, which were used in a naive Bayes classifier (R e1071). Thyroid-blood repertoire similarity was quantified with the Morisita-Horn index. In-frame beta chains were kept once TCRdb had trimmed the public reads at Q25 with fastp and called clones with MiXCR. Records with the same CDR3 protein are collapsed into one entry carrying the most frequent genes and DNA. The V and J calls, along with clone size, are taken from TCRdb and not from the paper's own processing. In all, the sample holds about 500,000 distinct CDR3 sequences, and approximately 49% of those were seen once. The ten largest clones capture about 45% of the sample.

V is pared back by 6 bases and J by 0 bases, with 18 bases lying between the germline termini. The CDR1 and CDR2 encoded by the germline V gene are SQVTM and ANQGSEA. There are 15 amino acids in the CDR3, from cysteine to phenylalanine inclusive. Of all the DNA, just the CDR3 is kept, 45 bases in frame from base 1. Recombination linked TRBV29-1 to TRBJ2-7, with a tentative D call of TRBD1 or TRBD2, each matching 5 bases. The sequencing sample was made of peripheral blood or thyroid tissue (not recorded which). The TCR comes from an adult woman with Graves' disease, either hyperthyroidism or ophthalmopathy (not recorded which). The sequence in DNA is TGCAGCGTGCAAGGTGGGGGACGGTACTCCTACGAGCAGTACTTC. This gives the protein CSVQGGGRYSYEQYF.